Shown below are 2 T cell receptor beta chains from a single sample sequenced in a study of blood T cells in healthy people across ages. Through a sample-barcoded 5' primer and a J-beta primer mix, a second PCR was run for roughly 7 to 11 cycles. TCRdb ran MiXCR on the 5' RACE reads and lists one entry per CDR3 protein. The table has 800,000 to 950,000 distinct CDR3 sequences, approximately 32% seen once. This sample also belongs to another study, concerning T cells of mothers and their children.

The specimen sequenced was blood. These receptor sequences come from a woman between 35 and 50 years old in good health.

The J gene is TRBJ2-7, the V gene TRBV5-1; 9 nucleotides align to TRBD2. The CDR3 contains 14 residues. V gave up 2 bases and J gave up 7 bases; unmatched junction bases: 7. Germline V CDR1 and CDR2: SGHRS, YFSETQ. The CDR3 DNA reads as TGCGCCAGCAGCTTTAGCGGGGGCCGGGGGGAGCAGTACTTC. This encodes CASSFSGGRGEQYF.

On this clonotype itself: The junction and the germline gene differ at one end; a read error may be behind it. V gene TRBV6-6 combines with J gene TRBJ2-7; D not resolved. The length of the CDR3 is 14 residues. From germline, CDR1 is MNHNY and CDR2 SVGAGI (reference sequence). The CDR3 is CASRELSTPYVQYF. CDR3 nucleotide sequence: TGTGCCAGCAGGGAACTATCAACCCCCTACGTGCAGTACTTC.